This TCR beta chain derives from a study of T cells after posttransplantation cyclophosphamide. Comment on this clone: Antigen: not known.

CDR1 is MNHEY and CDR2 is SVGAGI in the germline V gene. Trimming removed 0 bases at V and 4 bases at J, with 8 bases between. The CDR3 is 14 amino acids. Study conclusions and caveats: Donor CD8+ memory clones often dominated recipient blood repertoires at later times. Tissue-infiltrating T cells from skin or gut overlapped little with blood T cells. After PTCy, TRB diversity resembled that of CNI/methotrexate controls.

Repertoires were generated with immunoSEQ multiplex PCR, while TCRdb's copy carries only in-frame clones and drops some. The repertoire has tens of thousands of clones, about 86% of them found once; the top ten carry about 2.7%. The clonotype was recovered from a man under 40 with a blood cancer, CMV-positive, and with a related stem cell donor. The chain couples TRBV6-5 to TRBJ2-3; D may be TRBD1 (5 bases). The sample taken for sequencing was PBMCs. Written as DNA, the CDR3 is TGTGCCAGCAGTTACTCGGGCAGGGCAGATACGCAGTATTTT. Residues: CASSYSGRADTQYF.